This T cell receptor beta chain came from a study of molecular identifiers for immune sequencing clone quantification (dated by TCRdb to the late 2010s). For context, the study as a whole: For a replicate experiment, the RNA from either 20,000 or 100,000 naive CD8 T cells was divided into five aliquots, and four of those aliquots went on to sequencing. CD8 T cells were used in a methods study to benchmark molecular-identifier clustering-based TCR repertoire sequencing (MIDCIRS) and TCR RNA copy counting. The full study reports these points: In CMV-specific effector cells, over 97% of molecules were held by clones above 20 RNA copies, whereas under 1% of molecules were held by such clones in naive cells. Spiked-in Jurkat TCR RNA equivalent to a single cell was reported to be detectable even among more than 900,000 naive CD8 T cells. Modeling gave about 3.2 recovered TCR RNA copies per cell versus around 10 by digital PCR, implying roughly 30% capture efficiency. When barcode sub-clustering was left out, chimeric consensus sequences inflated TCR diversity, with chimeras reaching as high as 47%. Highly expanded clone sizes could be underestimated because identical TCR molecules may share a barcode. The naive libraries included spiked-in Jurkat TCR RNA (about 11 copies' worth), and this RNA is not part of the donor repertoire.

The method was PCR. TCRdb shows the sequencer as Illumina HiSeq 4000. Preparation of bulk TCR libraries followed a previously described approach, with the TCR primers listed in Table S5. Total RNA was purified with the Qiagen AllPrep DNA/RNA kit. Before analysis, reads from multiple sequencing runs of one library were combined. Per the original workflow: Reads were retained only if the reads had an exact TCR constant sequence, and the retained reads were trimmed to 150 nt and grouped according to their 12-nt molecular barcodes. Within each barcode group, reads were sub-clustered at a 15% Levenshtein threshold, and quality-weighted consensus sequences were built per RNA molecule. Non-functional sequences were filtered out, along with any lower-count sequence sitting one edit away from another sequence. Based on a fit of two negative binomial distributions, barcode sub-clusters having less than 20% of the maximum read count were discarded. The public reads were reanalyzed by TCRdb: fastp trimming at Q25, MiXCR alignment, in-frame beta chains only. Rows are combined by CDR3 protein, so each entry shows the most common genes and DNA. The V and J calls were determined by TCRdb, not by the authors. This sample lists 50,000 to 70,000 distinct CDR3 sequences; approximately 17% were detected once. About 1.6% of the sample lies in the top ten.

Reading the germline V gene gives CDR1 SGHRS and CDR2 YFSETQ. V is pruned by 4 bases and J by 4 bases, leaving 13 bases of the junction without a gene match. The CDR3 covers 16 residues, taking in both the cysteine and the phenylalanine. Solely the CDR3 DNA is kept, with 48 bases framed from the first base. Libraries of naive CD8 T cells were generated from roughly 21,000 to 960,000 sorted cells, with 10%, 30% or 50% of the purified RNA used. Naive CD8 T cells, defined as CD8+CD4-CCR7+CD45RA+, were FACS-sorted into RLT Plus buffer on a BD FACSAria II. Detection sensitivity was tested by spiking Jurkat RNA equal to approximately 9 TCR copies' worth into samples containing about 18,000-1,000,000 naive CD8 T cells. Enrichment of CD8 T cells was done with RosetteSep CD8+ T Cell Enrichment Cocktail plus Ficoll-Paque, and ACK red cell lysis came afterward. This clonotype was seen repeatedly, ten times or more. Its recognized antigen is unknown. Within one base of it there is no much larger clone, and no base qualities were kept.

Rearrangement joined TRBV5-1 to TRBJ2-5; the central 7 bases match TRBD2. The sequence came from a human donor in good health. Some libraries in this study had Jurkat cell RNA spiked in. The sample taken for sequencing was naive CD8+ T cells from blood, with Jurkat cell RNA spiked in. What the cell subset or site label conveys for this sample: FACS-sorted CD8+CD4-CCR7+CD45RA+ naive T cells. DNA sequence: TGCGCCAGCAGCCCTCGCATGGGACTAAACGGAGAGACCCAGTACTTC. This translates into CASSPRMGLNGETQYF.